The T cell receptor beta chain under discussion was sequenced for a study of blood T cell repertoires in COVID-19. In the study overall: Samples of COVID-19 (acute and convalescent) were obtained from the United States, Italy and Spain. Sources were T cells, B-cell-depleted T cells, or PBMCs; the material itself was cDNA or gDNA.

Seattle-derived patients entered the study during active infection and were followed longitudinally. Trimming shortened V by 6 bases and J by 6 bases, and 14 bases separated the two germline ends. Germline V lookup: CDR1 WSHSY, CDR2 SAAADI. The CDR3 length is 14 residues. In the study's own analysis: Amplifying reference gene primers gave estimates of nucleated cell counts. Libraries were prepared by immunoSEQ multiplex PCR; TCRdb keeps only in-frame clonotypes and omits some of them. The DNA gave D and trimming, while V, J and clone size come from that table. The sample lists hundreds of thousands of clones, roughly 86% occurring once.

Source material: peripheral blood. The TCR sequence derives from a woman aged 30 to 39 with COVID-19, enrolled during active disease. The rearrangement links TRBV10-2 to TRBJ1-4; perhaps TRBD1 as D (6 bases). The CDR3 coding sequence is TGCGCCAGCAGACAACAGGGAGAGGATGAAAAACTGTTTTTT. Its protein is CASRQQGEDEKLFF.